A selection of T cell receptor beta chains follows, all from one sample in a study of a mutant IDH1 vaccine in newly diagnosed glioma. No antigen has been identified for these receptors. Method: immunoSEQ multiplex PCR; TCRdb's copy keeps in-frame clones and lacks some. The data hold about 36,000 clones, with approximately 80% observed a single time. The sequences come from PBMCs, collected from a glioma patient whose treatment included an IDH1 peptide vaccine. The source is a man aged 50 to 60 with glioma. Both conserved end residues are part of each CDR3. D genes are given only for firm matches. Only some rows state a clone size, as once, few, many or a class for expanded clones.

j_gene: TRBJ1-1
v_gene: TRBV15
len: 16
abundance: NA
d_gene: NA
CDR3aa: CATSSSGDTGNTEAFF
CDR3nt: TGTGCCACCAGCAGCTCAGGGGACACGGGGAACACTGAAGCTTTCTTT

j_gene: TRBJ1-2
v_gene: TRBV5-1
len: 13
abundance: NA
d_gene: NA
CDR3aa: CASSLESPYGYTF
CDR3nt: TGCGCCAGCAGCTTGGAGAGTCCCTATGGCTACACCTTC

j_gene: TRBJ1-3
v_gene: TRBV5-4
len: 16
abundance: NA
d_gene: NA
CDR3aa: CASSLGHPISGNTIYF
CDR3nt: TGTGCCAGCAGCTTGGGACATCCCATCTCTGGAAACACCATATATTTT

j_gene: TRBJ2-7
v_gene: TRBV7-2
len: 15
abundance: NA
d_gene: NA
CDR3aa: CASSSRRDGFGEQYF
CDR3nt: TGTGCCAGCAGCTCACGCAGGGATGGGTTTGGCGAGCAGTACTTC

j_gene: TRBJ1-2
v_gene: TRBV5-1
len: 14
abundance: NA
d_gene: NA
CDR3aa: CASLPPDGNYGYTF
CDR3nt: TGCGCCAGCCTTCCTCCGGACGGAAACTATGGCTACACCTTC

j_gene: TRBJ2-1
v_gene: TRBV6-6
len: 13
abundance: NA
d_gene: TRBD2
CDR3aa: CASRPSSGNEQFF
CDR3nt: TGTGCCAGCAGACCATCTAGCGGGAATGAGCAGTTCTTC

j_gene: TRBJ1-3
v_gene: TRBV7-9
len: 17
abundance: NA
d_gene: NA
CDR3aa: CASSPHRDLVRGNTIYF
CDR3nt: TGTGCCAGCAGCCCCCATCGGGATTTAGTCAGGGGAAACACCATATATTTT

j_gene: TRBJ1-5
v_gene: TRBV6-5
len: 14
abundance: NA
d_gene: NA
CDR3aa: CASSGQGANQPQHF
CDR3nt: TGTGCCAGCAGTGGGCAGGGAGCTAATCAGCCCCAGCATTTT

j_gene: TRBJ1-3
v_gene: TRBV4-1
len: 15
abundance: few
d_gene: NA
CDR3aa: CASSQPTVKGNTIYF
CDR3nt: TGCGCCAGCAGCCAACCCACAGTGAAGGGAAACACCATATATTTT

j_gene: TRBJ1-5
v_gene: TRBV18
len: 14
abundance: NA
d_gene: NA
CDR3aa: CASSFPGLNQPQHF
CDR3nt: TGTGCCAGCTCATTCCCGGGCCTCAATCAGCCCCAGCATTTT

j_gene: TRBJ1-1
v_gene: TRBV5-1
len: 14
abundance: NA
d_gene: NA
CDR3aa: CASSLLPGNTEAFF
CDR3nt: TGCGCCAGCAGCTTGTTGCCAGGGAACACTGAAGCTTTCTTT

j_gene: TRBJ1-5
v_gene: TRBV9
len: 15
abundance: NA
d_gene: NA
CDR3aa: CASSVAADSNQPQHF
CDR3nt: TGTGCCAGCAGCGTAGCCGCGGATAGCAATCAGCCCCAGCATTTT

j_gene: TRBJ2-7
v_gene: TRBV11-2
len: 15
abundance: NA
d_gene: NA
CDR3aa: CASRYLGGQAYEQYF
CDR3nt: TGTGCCAGCAGGTACCTGGGGGGGCAAGCCTACGAGCAGTACTTC

j_gene: TRBJ2-3
v_gene: TRBV19
len: 15
abundance: NA
d_gene: TRBD2
CDR3aa: CASSIFSGGPDTQYF
CDR3nt: TGTGCCAGTAGTATCTTTAGCGGGGGGCCAGATACGCAGTATTTT

j_gene: TRBJ2-1
v_gene: TRBV7-8
len: 17
abundance: NA
d_gene: TRBD2
CDR3aa: CASSPPTAGAAYNEQFF
CDR3nt: TGTGCCAGCAGCCCCCCCACAGCGGGGGCCGCCTACAATGAGCAGTTCTTC

j_gene: TRBJ2-3
v_gene: TRBV7-9
len: 14
abundance: NA
d_gene: NA
CDR3aa: CASSLMTGTDTQYF
CDR3nt: TGTGCCAGCAGCTTGATGACTGGGACGGATACGCAGTATTTT

j_gene: TRBJ1-5
v_gene: TRBV28
len: 16
abundance: few
d_gene: TRBD1
CDR3aa: CASCPQGQGQNQPQHF
CDR3nt: TGTGCCAGCTGCCCACAGGGACAGGGGCAAAATCAGCCCCAGCATTTT

j_gene: TRBJ2-7
v_gene: TRBV25-1
len: 18
abundance: once
d_gene: TRBD2
CDR3aa: CASSEGVTSERDSYEQYF
CDR3nt: TGTGCCAGCAGTGAGGGTGTGACTAGCGAGAGAGACTCCTACGAGCAGTACTTC

j_gene: TRBJ1-2
v_gene: TRBV4-3
len: 13
abundance: NA
d_gene: NA
CDR3aa: CASSQAGRDGYTF
CDR3nt: TGCGCCAGCAGCCAAGCAGGCCGGGACGGCTACACCTTC

j_gene: TRBJ2-5
v_gene: TRBV4-2
len: 18
abundance: NA
d_gene: NA
CDR3aa: CASSRKGTFGGQSETQYF
CDR3nt: TGTGCCAGCAGCCGAAAAGGAACCTTTGGGGGCCAGTCGGAGACCCAGTACTTC

j_gene: TRBJ1-5
v_gene: TRBV6-1
len: 13
abundance: NA
d_gene: NA
CDR3aa: CASSEWGAQPQHF
CDR3nt: TGTGCCAGCAGTGAATGGGGGGCCCAGCCCCAGCATTTT

j_gene: TRBJ2-3
v_gene: TRBV5-1
len: 15
abundance: NA
d_gene: NA
CDR3aa: CASSPGDTYTDTQYF
CDR3nt: TGCGCCAGCAGCCCAGGGGACACCTACACAGATACGCAGTATTTT

j_gene: TRBJ2-7
v_gene: TRBV7-2
len: 12
abundance: NA
d_gene: NA
CDR3aa: CASSLIHYEQYF
CDR3nt: TGTGCCAGCAGCTTAATACACTACGAGCAGTACTTC

j_gene: TRBJ1-5
v_gene: TRBV4-2
len: 16
abundance: NA
d_gene: NA
CDR3aa: CASSQASVGSNQPQHF
CDR3nt: TGTGCCAGCAGCCAAGCCAGCGTCGGGAGCAATCAGCCCCAGCATTTT

j_gene: TRBJ2-7
v_gene: TRBV5-4
len: 13
abundance: once
d_gene: NA
CDR3aa: CASSLDSPGEQYF
CDR3nt: TGTGCCAGCAGCTTGGACAGCCCGGGCGAGCAGTACTTC

j_gene: TRBJ2-5
v_gene: TRBV5-1
len: 17
abundance: NA
d_gene: TRBD2
CDR3aa: CASSLNPGLAVQETQYF
CDR3nt: TGCGCCAGCAGCTTAAATCCCGGACTAGCGGTGCAAGAGACCCAGTACTTC

j_gene: TRBJ1-1
v_gene: TRBV10-3
len: 14
abundance: few
d_gene: TRBD1
CDR3aa: CAISDRTGGTEAFF
CDR3nt: TGTGCCATCAGTGACCGGACAGGGGGCACTGAAGCTTTCTTT

j_gene: TRBJ2-7
v_gene: TRBV20-1
len: 11
abundance: NA
d_gene: NA
CDR3aa: CSPKQGREQYF
CDR3nt: TGCAGTCCGAAACAGGGTAGGGAGCAGTACTTC

j_gene: TRBJ2-3
v_gene: TRBV4-1
len: 16
abundance: NA
d_gene: TRBD2
CDR3aa: CASSQEPGGAGDTQYF
CDR3nt: TGCGCCAGCAGCCAAGAACCCGGGGGGGCGGGGGATACGCAGTATTTT

j_gene: TRBJ2-1
v_gene: TRBV5-1
len: 14
abundance: NA
d_gene: NA
CDR3aa: CASSLGGSYNEQFF
CDR3nt: TGCGCCAGCAGCTTGGGGGGTTCCTACAATGAGCAGTTCTTC

j_gene: TRBJ2-7
v_gene: TRBV11-2
len: 12
abundance: NA
d_gene: NA
CDR3aa: CASGDGAYEQYF
CDR3nt: TGTGCCAGCGGGGACGGAGCCTACGAGCAGTACTTC

j_gene: TRBJ1-1
v_gene: TRBV5-1
len: 16
abundance: few
d_gene: NA
CDR3aa: CASSSSGSTMNTEAFF
CDR3nt: TGCGCCAGCAGCTCGTCCGGGTCGACAATGAACACTGAAGCTTTCTTT

j_gene: TRBJ2-7
v_gene: TRBV19
len: 13
abundance: NA
d_gene: NA
CDR3aa: CASSIAQGGEQYF
CDR3nt: TGTGCCAGTAGTATAGCCCAGGGGGGCGAGCAGTACTTC

j_gene: TRBJ2-7
v_gene: TRBV18
len: 11
abundance: NA
d_gene: NA
CDR3aa: CASSPKDEQYF
CDR3nt: TGTGCCAGCTCACCGAAAGACGAGCAGTACTTC

j_gene: TRBJ2-1
v_gene: TRBV11-3
len: 12
abundance: NA
d_gene: NA
CDR3aa: CASSLDPHEQFF
CDR3nt: TGTGCCAGCAGCTTAGACCCACATGAGCAGTTCTTC

j_gene: TRBJ1-4
v_gene: TRBV6-1
len: 17
abundance: NA
d_gene: NA
CDR3aa: CASSEAGVGSTNEKLFF
CDR3nt: TGTGCCAGCAGTGAAGCAGGGGTTGGGTCAACTAATGAAAAACTGTTTTTT

j_gene: TRBJ2-1
v_gene: TRBV7-9
len: 18
abundance: once
d_gene: TRBD2
CDR3aa: CASSSPTRLAGPYNEQFF
CDR3nt: TGTGCCAGCAGCTCTCCAACCCGACTAGCGGGCCCATACAATGAGCAGTTCTTC

j_gene: TRBJ2-1
v_gene: TRBV2
len: 16
abundance: NA
d_gene: NA
CDR3aa: CASSATGLASYNEQFF
CDR3nt: TGTGCCAGCAGTGCCACCGGCCTAGCTTCCTACAATGAGCAGTTCTTC

j_gene: TRBJ2-1
v_gene: TRBV20-1
len: 11
abundance: NA
d_gene: NA
CDR3aa: CSASDSREQFF
CDR3nt: TGCAGTGCTAGCGATAGCAGGGAGCAGTTCTTC

j_gene: TRBJ2-4
v_gene: TRBV2
len: 15
abundance: NA
d_gene: NA
CDR3aa: CASRDLMLAKNIQYF
CDR3nt: TGTGCCAGCAGGGATCTTATGTTAGCCAAAAACATTCAGTACTTC

j_gene: TRBJ1-2
v_gene: TRBV7-8
len: 18
abundance: NA
d_gene: NA
CDR3aa: CASSLQFGENRERNGYTF
CDR3nt: TGTGCCAGCAGCTTACAGTTTGGAGAAAACAGGGAGCGGAATGGCTACACCTTC

j_gene: TRBJ2-2
v_gene: TRBV15
len: 15
abundance: once
d_gene: NA
CDR3aa: CATSRDPGANGELFF
CDR3nt: TGTGCCACCAGCAGAGATCCAGGGGCGAACGGGGAGCTGTTTTTT

j_gene: TRBJ2-2
v_gene: TRBV19
len: 14
abundance: NA
d_gene: NA
CDR3aa: CASSQAGNTGELFF
CDR3nt: TGTGCCAGTAGTCAGGCAGGGAACACCGGGGAGCTGTTTTTT

j_gene: TRBJ2-7
v_gene: TRBV28
len: 15
abundance: NA
d_gene: TRBD2
CDR3aa: CASSETSGSSYEQYF
CDR3nt: TGTGCCAGCAGTGAAACTAGCGGGAGCTCCTACGAGCAGTACTTC

j_gene: TRBJ2-7
v_gene: TRBV7-9
len: 13
abundance: few
d_gene: TRBD2
CDR3aa: CASSPGGSYEQYF
CDR3nt: TGTGCCAGCAGCCCCGGGGGGTCCTACGAGCAGTACTTC

j_gene: TRBJ1-6
v_gene: TRBV5-1
len: 15
abundance: few
d_gene: TRBD1
CDR3aa: CASSWGQGDQSPLHF
CDR3nt: TGCGCCAGCAGCTGGGGACAGGGTGATCAATCACCCCTCCACTTT

j_gene: TRBJ2-7
v_gene: TRBV5-4
len: 14
abundance: NA
d_gene: NA
CDR3aa: CASSLDPGAYEQYF
CDR3nt: TGTGCCAGCAGCTTAGATCCAGGGGCCTACGAGCAGTACTTC

j_gene: TRBJ1-5
v_gene: TRBV6-6
len: 14
abundance: few
d_gene: NA
CDR3aa: CASSYMGVAQPQHF
CDR3nt: TGTGCCAGCAGTTACATGGGGGTGGCTCAGCCCCAGCATTTT

j_gene: TRBJ1-5
v_gene: TRBV6-5
len: 13
abundance: NA
d_gene: NA
CDR3aa: CASRAAFNQPQHF
CDR3nt: TGTGCCAGCAGGGCGGCTTTCAATCAGCCCCAGCATTTT

j_gene: TRBJ2-1
v_gene: TRBV9
len: 13
abundance: NA
d_gene: NA
CDR3aa: CASSVAFRNEQFF
CDR3nt: TGTGCCAGCAGCGTAGCTTTCCGCAATGAGCAGTTCTTC

j_gene: TRBJ2-4
v_gene: TRBV28
len: 16
abundance: NA
d_gene: NA
CDR3aa: CASSISLTGRGNIQYF
CDR3nt: TGTGCCAGCTCCATCTCTCTAACCGGGAGAGGAAACATTCAGTACTTC

j_gene: TRBJ2-3
v_gene: TRBV10-3
len: 15
abundance: NA
d_gene: TRBD2
CDR3aa: CAISEDSGSTDTQYF
CDR3nt: TGTGCCATCAGTGAGGATAGCGGGAGTACAGATACGCAGTATTTT

j_gene: TRBJ1-6
v_gene: TRBV5-4
len: 16
abundance: NA
d_gene: NA
CDR3aa: CASSSKDSSYNSPLHF
CDR3nt: TGTGCCAGCAGCAGCAAAGACAGCTCCTATAATTCACCCCTCCACTTT

j_gene: TRBJ2-5
v_gene: TRBV29-1
len: 11
abundance: NA
d_gene: NA
CDR3aa: CSVGPGETQYF
CDR3nt: TGCAGCGTTGGACCTGGTGAGACCCAGTACTTC

j_gene: TRBJ2-1
v_gene: TRBV6-4
len: 15
abundance: few
d_gene: TRBD2
CDR3aa: CASSAVAGSYNEQFF
CDR3nt: TGTGCCAGCAGTGCGGTAGCGGGCTCCTACAATGAGCAGTTCTTC

j_gene: TRBJ1-4
v_gene: TRBV9
len: 16
abundance: once
d_gene: TRBD1
CDR3aa: CASSGQGGVTNEKLFF
CDR3nt: TGTGCCAGCAGCGGTCAGGGGGGGGTCACTAATGAAAAACTGTTTTTT

j_gene: TRBJ1-5
v_gene: TRBV19
len: 14
abundance: NA
d_gene: NA
CDR3aa: CASSIRQGNQPQHF
CDR3nt: TGTGCCAGTAGTATACGGCAGGGTAATCAGCCCCAGCATTTT

j_gene: TRBJ2-5
v_gene: TRBV7-6
len: 14
abundance: NA
d_gene: TRBD1
CDR3aa: CASSPQGAIETQYF
CDR3nt: TGTGCCAGCAGCCCCCAGGGGGCGATCGAGACCCAGTACTTC

j_gene: TRBJ2-5
v_gene: TRBV6-5
len: 11
abundance: NA
d_gene: NA
CDR3aa: CASSYSETQYF
CDR3nt: TGTGCCAGCAGTTACTCCGAGACCCAGTACTTC